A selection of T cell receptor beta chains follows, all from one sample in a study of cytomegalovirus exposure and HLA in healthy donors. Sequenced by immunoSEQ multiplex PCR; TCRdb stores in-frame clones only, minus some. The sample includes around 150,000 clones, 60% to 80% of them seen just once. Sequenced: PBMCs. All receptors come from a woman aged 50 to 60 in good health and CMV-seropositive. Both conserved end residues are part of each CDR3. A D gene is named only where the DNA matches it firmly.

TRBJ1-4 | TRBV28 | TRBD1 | TGTGCCAGCAGTTTGAGGGACAGGGTGGTAAAACTGTTTTTT | CASSLRDRVVKLFF
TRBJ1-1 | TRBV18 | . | TGTGCCAGCGCAACCGGGGGGGCCTTCGGTGAAGCTTTCTTT | CASATGGAFGEAFF
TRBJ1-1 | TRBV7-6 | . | TGTGCCAGCAGTTATGGGCAGGGGCTTTACACTGAAGCTTTCTTT | CASSYGQGLYTEAFF
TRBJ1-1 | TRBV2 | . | TGTGCCAGCAGGGCGGGCCTGAACACTGAAGCTTTCTTT | CASRAGLNTEAFF
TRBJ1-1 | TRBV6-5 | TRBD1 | TGTGCCAGCAGTCAAGGACAGGCGAACACTGAAGCTTTCTTT | CASSQGQANTEAFF
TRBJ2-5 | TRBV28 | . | TGTGCCAGCAGTAGGGGACGGGAGGAGACCCAGTACTTC | CASSRGREETQYF
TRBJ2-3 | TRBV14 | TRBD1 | TGTGCCAGCAGCCAAATCGGGACAGCCGGCACAGATACGCAGTATTTT | CASSQIGTAGTDTQYF
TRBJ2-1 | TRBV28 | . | TGTGCCACAGCGCCCTCCTACAATGAGCAGTTCTTC | CATAPSYNEQFF
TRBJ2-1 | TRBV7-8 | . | TGTGCCAGCAGCTTCAACGGCGGCTACAATGAGCAGTTCTTC | CASSFNGGYNEQFF
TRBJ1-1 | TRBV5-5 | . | TGTGCCAGCAGCTTCCCCTGGCGCGGGGGGAACACTGAAGCTTTCTTT | CASSFPWRGGNTEAFF
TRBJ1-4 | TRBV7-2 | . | TGTGCCAGCAGCCGTTCCGGGACAGAAAAACTGTTTTTT | CASSRSGTEKLFF
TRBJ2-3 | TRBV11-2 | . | TGTGCCAGCAGCTTGCAGAGGGTCGGGACAGATACGCAGTATTTT | CASSLQRVGTDTQYF
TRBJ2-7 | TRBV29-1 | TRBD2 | TGCAGCGTGTGGACTAGCGTATCCTACGAGCAGTACTTC | CSVWTSVSYEQYF
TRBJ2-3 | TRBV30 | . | TGTGCCTGGAGTGCCAAGAGACAGTACACAGATACGCAGTATTTT | CAWSAKRQYTDTQYF
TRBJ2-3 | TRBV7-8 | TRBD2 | TGTGCCAGCAGCTTAGGAGGTAGCGGGGGGGCCGATACGCAGTATTTT | CASSLGGSGGADTQYF
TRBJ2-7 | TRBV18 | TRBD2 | TGTGCCAGCTCACCGGATCGGGAGGACGAGCAGTACTTC | CASSPDREDEQYF
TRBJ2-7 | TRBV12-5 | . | TGTGCTAGTGCTGGAGGCTGGAACGAGCAGTACTTC | CASAGGWNEQYF
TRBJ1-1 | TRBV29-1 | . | TGCAGCGCCAGGAACACTGAAGCTTTCTTT | CSARNTEAFF
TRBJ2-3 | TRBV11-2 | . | TGTGCCAGCAGCTTAGAATTTGGAGTTTCACCTAGCACAGATACGCAGTATTTT | CASSLEFGVSPSTDTQYF
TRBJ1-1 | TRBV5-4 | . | TGTGCCAGCAGCTTGGCCACGGGGGTTGACACTGAAGCTTTCTTT | CASSLATGVDTEAFF
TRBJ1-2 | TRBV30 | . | TGTGCCTGGAGTGTATACTTTAGCGGTGGCTACACCTTC | CAWSVYFSGGYTF
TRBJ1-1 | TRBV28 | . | TGTGCCAGCAGCGGCGGGGGGGCTGAAACTGAAGCTTTCTTT | CASSGGGAETEAFF
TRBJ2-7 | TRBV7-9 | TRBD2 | TGTGCCAGCAGCAAAGCTAGCGGGCTGAGCTCCTACGAGCAGTACTTC | CASSKASGLSSYEQYF
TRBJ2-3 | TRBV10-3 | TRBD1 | TGTGCCATCAGACCCGGGACAGGGGTGGATACGCAGTATTTT | CAIRPGTGVDTQYF
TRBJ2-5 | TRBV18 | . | TGTGCCAGCTCACCACCAGGGGGTCGACAAGAGACCCAGTACTTC | CASSPPGGRQETQYF
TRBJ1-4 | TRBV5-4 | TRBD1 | TGTGCCAGCAGCTCTGACAGGGTTAGTGAAAAACTGTTTTTT | CASSSDRVSEKLFF